This TCR beta chain came from a study of T cells in Graves' hyperthyroidism and ophthalmopathy. Amplification of TCR beta CDR3 regions used RNA as the template. Using the HTBI primer set, a first-round RT-PCR was run on the TCR CDR3. TCRdb redid the calling of the multiplex PCR reads with MiXCR, one entry per CDR3 protein. The repertoire holds 540,000 or so distinct CDR3 sequences, with about 43% as singletons. This clonotype was counted at least ten times. Germline trimming cut 0 bases from V and 5 bases from J; bases unmatched to any gene: 7. This CDR3 is 16 amino acids long. The germline gives CDR1 ENHRY, CDR2 SYGVKD.

Sequencing used peripheral blood or thyroid tissue (not recorded which). This sequence was found in an adult woman with Graves' disease, either hyperthyroidism or ophthalmopathy (not recorded which). V is TRBV10-3 and J is TRBJ2-5, with TRBD1 matching 9 bases. This CDR3 reads CAISESQGTGTETQYF. The CDR3 DNA follows: TGTGCCATCAGTGAGTCCCAGGGGACAGGGACGGAGACCCAGTACTTC.